This T cell receptor beta chain derives from a study of blood T cell repertoires in COVID-19. For the study at large: PBMCs, B-cell-depleted T cells, or T cells provided the cDNA or gDNA that made up the material.

Clones were read by immunoSEQ multiplex PCR, and TCRdb kept only the in-frame ones, dropping some. The sample carries hundreds of thousands of clones, nearly 90% recorded once. CDR3 length: 14 amino acids. Trimming shortened V by 6 bases and J by 0 bases, and 15 bases separated the two germline ends. Germline CDR1 and CDR2: GTSNPN and SVGIG (reference sequence). Participant reports of clinical history set cohort assignment. Sample: PBMCs or T cells enriched from blood (not recorded which). The clonotype comes from a woman under 30 with acute COVID-19. The rearrangement joins TRBV30 to TRBJ2-7; D may be TRBD1 (7 bases). The CDR3 DNA is TGTGCCTGCTCTGCGGGACAGAGCTCCTACGAGCAGTACTTC. It codes for CACSAGQSSYEQYF. Based on the CDR3 plus reference TRBV30 and TRBJ2-7, the full variable domain is SQTIHQWPATLVQPVGSPLSLECTVEGTSNPNLYWYRQAAGRGLQLLFYSVGIGQISSEVPQNLSASRPQDRQFILSSKKLLLSDSGFYLCACSAGQSSYEQYFGPGTRLTVT.